These 18 T cell receptor beta chains were sequenced from one sample in a study of T cell repertoires in aging, cancer and after chemotherapy. Peripheral blood genomic DNA, not sorted cells or RNA, was the template. Rearranged V-D-J TRB sequences were amplified with a mixed TRB-A/B primer pool. Each CDR3 protein gets one entry after TCRdb re-called the multiplex PCR reads with MiXCR. The sample has about 7,000 distinct CDR3 sequences; 40% are singletons. The material sequenced was blood. These receptors were taken from a human donor in good health.

The V call is TRBV30, the J call TRBJ1-4, with TRBD1 as a possible D gene (5 bases). The ends were cut back, 5 bases at V and 13 bases at J, with 14 bases in the middle. The CDR3 contains 11 residues. Germline CDR1 GTSNPN, CDR2 SVGIG (reference sequence). The CDR3 is CAWGGQGLLFF. CDR3 nucleotide sequence: TGTGCCTGGGGGGGTCAGGGCTTACTGTTTTTT.

The V and J genes are TRBV6-5 and TRBJ2-3, with 9 nucleotides matching TRBD2. V dropped 2 bases and J dropped 4; count of bases not matched to a gene: 10. CDR3 length: 17 residues. The V gene's germline CDR1 is MNHEY and CDR2 SVGAGI. This CDR3 is CASSYGRASGTSDTQYF. In DNA form, the CDR3 reads TGTGCCAGCAGTTACGGCAGGGCTAGCGGGACTTCAGATACGCAGTATTTT.

Only a few counts were recorded for this clonotype. The rearrangement joins TRBV5-4 to TRBJ2-1, with TRBD2 identical over 8 bases. The CDR3 covers 15 residues. Germline V gives CDR1 SGHNT, CDR2 YYREEE (reference sequence). Losses at the gene ends were 4 bases for V and 0 bases for J; bases not matched to a gene: 3. Here the CDR3 reads CASSRGGSSYNEQFF. The CDR3 nucleotides are TGTGCCAGCAGCCGCGGGGGGAGCTCCTACAATGAGCAGTTCTTC.

This clonotype was seen a single time. The J gene is TRBJ2-3, the V gene TRBV12-3 or TRBV12-4; D is unclear. This CDR3 is 15 amino acids long. The ends were cut back, 7 bases at V and 1 base at J, with 15 bases in the middle. As DNA, the CDR3 is TGTGCCAGCACAAAGTTCGGTGGGCGCACAGATACGCAGTATTTT. Its protein product is CASTKFGGRTDTQYF.

The V call is TRBV7-9, the J call TRBJ2-7; the D gene is possibly TRBD1 (5 bases). CDR3 length equals 14 residues. Germline V lookup: CDR1 SEHNR, CDR2 FQNEAQ (reference sequence). Trimming removed 0 bases at V and 4 bases at J, with 10 bases between. This CDR3 is CASSLAGRDYEQYF. CDR3 DNA sequence: TGTGCCAGCAGCTTAGCTGGCAGGGATTACGAGCAGTACTTC.

This clonotype was picked up a small number of times. This chain uses TRBV11-3 with TRBJ2-7; D is uncertain. This CDR3 is 14 amino acids long. V lost 2 bases, J lost 7 bases, and 15 bases lay in between. Germline lookup yields CDR1 SGHNT and CDR2 YENEEA. CDR3 in amino acids: CASSLSSDGREQYF. The CDR3 nucleotides are TGTGCCAGCAGCTTAAGTAGTGATGGCAGGGAGCAGTACTTC. Using reference TRBV11-3 and TRBJ2-7 for the parts outside the CDR3, the full variable domain is EAGVVQSPRYKIIEKKQPVAFWCNPISGHNTLYWYLQNLGQGPELLIRYENEEAVDDSQLPKDRFSAERLKGVDSTLKIQPAELGDSAVYLCASSLSSDGREQYFGPGTRLTVT.

This clonotype has only a few counts. The chain carries TRBV6-1 and TRBJ2-2; D is unclear. The CDR3 has 15 amino acids. Germline-derived CDR1 and CDR2 are MNHNS and SASEGT. Trimming pared 2 bases from V and 7 bases from J, leaving 14 bases between. In DNA, the CDR3 is TGTGCCAGCAGTGAAAGCTTGGGTGCCGGCGGGGAGCTGTTTTTT. It yields the protein CASSESLGAGGELFF.

This clonotype appeared a few times. The rearrangement joins TRBV7-2 to TRBJ2-3; D unresolved. The CDR3 contains 14 residues. Trimming cost V 8 bases and J 2 bases, with 14 bases left between them. Germline lookup yields CDR1 SGHTA and CDR2 FQGNSA. This CDR3 reads CASGDPEHTDTQYF. The CDR3 DNA reads TGTGCCAGCGGAGACCCGGAACACACAGATACGCAGTATTTT.

V gene TRBV6-4 combines with J gene TRBJ1-2; no definite D call. Per germline, CDR1 MRHNA and CDR2 SNTAGT. V lost 0 bases to trimming and J lost 6 bases, with 11 bases between them. This CDR3 has 14 amino acids. This CDR3 reads CASSDSAGTHGYTF. The CDR3 nucleotides are TGTGCCAGCAGTGACTCGGCGGGAACCCATGGCTACACCTTC.

This clonotype was recorded a few times. This sequence joins TRBV12-3 or TRBV12-4 and TRBJ1-2; D not certain. Trimming removed 7 bases from V and 0 bases from J, with 12 bases in between. The CDR3 spans 14 residues. CDR3: CASIDAPPNYGYTF. The CDR3 DNA is TGTGCCAGCATCGATGCCCCTCCTAACTATGGCTACACCTTC.

This chain links TRBV6-1 with TRBJ2-2; 8 bases are shared with TRBD1. The CDR3 runs to 16 residues. CDR1 is MNHNS, CDR2 SASEGT, per germline. With 5 bases clipped from V and 6 bases from J, the junction kept 11 bases outside the gene matches. CDR3 in DNA: TGTGCCAGCAGTCCCCAAGAATCGACAGGGGCCGGGGAGCTGTTTTTT. Translation gives CASSPQESTGAGELFF.

The chain carries TRBV10-2 and TRBJ2-7; possible D gene TRBD1, 6 bases. The V and J ends lost 4 bases and 0 bases respectively, with 13 bases between them. This CDR3 has 15 amino acids. In germline, CDR1 is WSHSY, CDR2 SAAADI. Here the CDR3 reads CASSVGDTISYEQYF. The CDR3 DNA reads TGCGCCAGCAGTGTTGGGGACACCATCTCCTACGAGCAGTACTTC.

The CDR3 loop reads CASSLGSGYGYTF. CDR3 bases: TGTGCCAGCAGTTTGGGGAGCGGCTATGGCTACACCTTC. V and J are TRBV27 and TRBJ1-2; D is undetermined. The germline V gene has CDR1 MNHEY and CDR2 SMNVEV (reference sequence). There are 13 residues in the CDR3. The ends were cut back, 3 bases at V and 4 bases at J, with 9 bases in the middle.

The J gene is TRBJ1-2, the V gene TRBV30; D is unresolved. The CDR3 extends over 12 amino acids. Germline V gene lookup returns CDR1 GTSNPN and CDR2 SVGIG (reference sequence). V lost 0 bases and J 5 bases, leaving 7 bases between the germline ends. This chain's CDR3 is CAWSVGGYGYTF. The CDR3 DNA follows: TGTGCCTGGAGTGTCGGTGGATATGGCTACACCTTC.

This clonotype has a handful of counts. This chain joins TRBV6-5 and TRBJ2-2; 9 bases fit TRBD2. The CDR3 is made up of 14 amino acids. Germline trimming cut 8 bases from V and 7 bases from J; bases unmatched to any gene: 8. CDR1 MNHEY and CDR2 SVGAGI come from the germline V gene. The CDR3 sequence is CASSRTSEVGELFF. CDR3 coding DNA: TGTGCCAGCTCTCGGACTAGCGAGGTCGGGGAGCTGTTTTTT.

V and J are TRBV27 and TRBJ1-2, with 9 bases aligning to TRBD1. Germline values: CDR1 MNHEY, CDR2 SMNVEV (reference sequence). The trim removed 6 bases at V and 5 bases at J, leaving 13 bases unmatched. The CDR3 consists of 16 residues. The CDR3 region is CASSTYWTGDSYGYTF. CDR3 sequence (DNA): TGTGCCAGCAGCACCTATTGGACAGGGGACTCGTATGGCTACACCTTC.

This clonotype has more than one count but fewer than ten. This sequence joins TRBV18 and TRBJ1-3; D perhaps matches TRBD1 (5 bases). The CDR3 spans 13 residues. V lost 3 bases, J lost 4 bases, and 7 bases lay in between. Per germline, CDR1 KGHSH and CDR2 LQKENI. Here the CDR3 DNA reads TGTGCCAGCTCACCTGGGGCGGGAAACACCATATATTTT. This translates into CASSPGAGNTIYF.

This clonotype showed up just a few times. V usage is TRBV27 and J usage is TRBJ1-6; TRBD1 might be the D (5 bases). Per germline, CDR1 MNHEY and CDR2 SMNVEV (reference sequence). The CDR3 covers 15 residues. Between the trimmed V and J ends, which lost 11 bases and 8 bases, there was a span of 22 bases. The CDR3 protein is CASLPMGPPDSPLHF. In DNA, the CDR3 is TGTGCCTCTTTGCCTATGGGGCCTCCCGATTCACCCCTCCACTTT.